The T cell receptor (beta chain) under discussion was sequenced for a study of T cell clonality in common variable immunodeficiency. Study observations and caveats: Reportedly, TCR beta sequences from common variable immunodeficiency showed fewer deletions and N-nucleotide insertions. TCRbeta clonality was increased in CVID versus healthy controls. Shared TCRbeta clones were fewer between CVID subjects than controls.

This clone has at least ten counts. As yet, its antigen is unknown. The missing CDR3 end, 3 residues past where the read stops, is filled in from the germline J gene. Sequencing input was equivalent genomic DNA from CVID and controls. Some clones are missing from TCRdb's copy, which holds only in-frame ones; the method was immunoSEQ multiplex PCR. The record shows around 40,000 clones for this sample, with no singletons present. Per the germline V gene, CDR1 is LGHNA and CDR2 is YNFKEQ. The CDR3 consists of 18 residues. Sequencing was performed on peripheral blood mononuclear cells. This clonotype was sampled from a person between 18 and 75 years old in good health. The V gene is TRBV4-2, the J gene TRBJ2-2, with 12 bases matching TRBD1. The DNA read from the CDR3 is TGTGCCAGCAGCCCCGAGGGGGACAGGGGGCAAGGGGCCAACGTG. Protein: CASSPEGDRGQGANV. The whole CDR3 sequence is CASSPEGDRGQGANVLFF.